The entry below describes one TCR beta chain. These data are taken from a study of T cell responses to AZD1222 COVID-19 vaccine. CDR1 and CDR2 (germline): ENHRY, SYGVKD. V was clipped by 5 bases and J by 3 bases; unmatched bases: 4. The CDR3 length is 14 residues. Using immunoSEQ multiplex PCR, the repertoire was profiled, and TCRdb retains in-frame clones only, with some absent. The profile covers approximately 110,000 clones, with about 90% appearing a single time and 9.8% taken by the ten largest. V usage is TRBV10-3 and J usage is TRBJ2-7; 10 bases are shared with TRBD2. This material consisted of peripheral blood, taken on day 0 of AZD1222 vaccination. The receptor's source is an adult in good health. CDR3 residues: CAISPSSGSYEQYF. CDR3 coding DNA: TGTGCCATCAGTCCGTCTAGCGGGAGCTACGAGCAGTACTTC.